This TCR beta chain originates from a study of blood T cell repertoires in COVID-19 (dated by TCRdb to about 2020). In terms of the full investigation: Samples covering the acute and convalescent phases of COVID-19 were provided by collaborators in the United States, Italy and Spain. The material from the prospective study consisted of cDNA or gDNA derived from T cells, B-cell-depleted T cells, or PBMCs. Deeply sampled blood TCRbeta repertoires from subjects exposed to, actively infected with, or recovered from COVID-19 were included in the dataset. The repertoires were released in a freely available public database meant as a resource for research on the immune response to SARS-CoV-2. Samples were obtained from the ongoing ImmuneRACE study (first 160 participants) and from 1,200 or so subjects provided by 6 global collaborators. The sample metadata nearly always contained a de-identified subject ID, COVID-19 status, age in years and sex. Where HLA class I and class II types were available, the types were taken from metadata supplied by the sample provider, not from assay-based typing.

Overall results and qualifications from the work: The quantity of clinical and demographic metadata differed by source and by participant and was supplied without curation.

Turning to this clone: The antigen this receptor binds is unknown. No much larger clone exists at a distance of one base, and base qualities are not known.

Enrolling through a virtual design, the prospective study's participants ranged in age from roughly 18 to 100 years and lived across 24 United States geographic areas. In the prospective study, participants were assigned to cohorts based on the clinical history participants reported in a screening survey and a study questionnaire. Mobile phlebotomists in the prospective study collected whole blood, serum and a nasopharyngeal or oropharyngeal swab from every participant. Additional blood draws and questionnaires over an approximately 2-month period could optionally be provided by prospective study participants. Prospective study blood samples were shipped either frozen or at room temperature before DNA extraction. TCRbeta CDR3 regions were amplified from genomic DNA using the immunoSEQ Assay, a bias-controlled multiplex PCR. The authors' pipeline ran thus. Within the assay, amplification of reference gene primers was used to estimate how many nucleated cells each sample contained. Sequence reads were collapsed and filtered to measure the absolute abundance of every unique TCRbeta CDR3 rearrangement. For each sample, productive Simpson clonality was calculated by taking the square root of Simpson's diversity index across productive rearrangements. TCRdb retrieved this table from immuneACCESS and kept in-frame rearrangements only. Not all clones are present; in checked studies, unresolved V genes account for under half, and no reason is known for the remainder. V, J and clone size derive from that table, while D and trimming were established from the DNA sequence. The sample profile shows roughly 240,000 clones; over 80% of them were found once. Jointly, the top ten make up just over 2.5% of the sample.

Sequencing was carried out using PBMCs or T cells enriched from blood (not recorded which). This sequence originates from a woman in her twenties or thirties with acute COVID-19.

The base sequence is TGTGCCAGCAGTTTCTCCAGGGTCGGAAAACTGTTTTTT. Translated, this is CASSFSRVGKLFF. The rearranged segments are TRBV12-3 or TRBV12-4 and TRBJ1-4; a weak D assignment points to TRBD1 (5 bases agree). The V end loses 3 bases and the J end loses 10 bases, and a stretch of 12 bases separates them. The CDR3, from cysteine to phenylalanine, totals 13 residues. Solely the CDR3 DNA is kept, with 39 bases framed from the first base.